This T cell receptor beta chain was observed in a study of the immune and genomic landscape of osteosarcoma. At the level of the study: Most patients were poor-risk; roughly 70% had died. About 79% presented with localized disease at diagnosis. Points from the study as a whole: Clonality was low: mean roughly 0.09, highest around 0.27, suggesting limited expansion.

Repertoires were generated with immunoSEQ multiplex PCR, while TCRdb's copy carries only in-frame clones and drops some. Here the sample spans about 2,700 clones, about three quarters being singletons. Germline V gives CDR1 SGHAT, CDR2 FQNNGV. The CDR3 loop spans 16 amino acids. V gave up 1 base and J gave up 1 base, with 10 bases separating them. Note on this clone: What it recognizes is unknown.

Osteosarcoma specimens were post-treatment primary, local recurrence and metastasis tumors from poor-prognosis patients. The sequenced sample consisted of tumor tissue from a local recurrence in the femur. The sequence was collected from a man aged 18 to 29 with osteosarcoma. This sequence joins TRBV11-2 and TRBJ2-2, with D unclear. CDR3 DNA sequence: TGTGCCAGCAGCTTAGTGTTGCCGGGGAACACCGGGGAGCTGTTTTTT. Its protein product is CASSLVLPGNTGELFF.